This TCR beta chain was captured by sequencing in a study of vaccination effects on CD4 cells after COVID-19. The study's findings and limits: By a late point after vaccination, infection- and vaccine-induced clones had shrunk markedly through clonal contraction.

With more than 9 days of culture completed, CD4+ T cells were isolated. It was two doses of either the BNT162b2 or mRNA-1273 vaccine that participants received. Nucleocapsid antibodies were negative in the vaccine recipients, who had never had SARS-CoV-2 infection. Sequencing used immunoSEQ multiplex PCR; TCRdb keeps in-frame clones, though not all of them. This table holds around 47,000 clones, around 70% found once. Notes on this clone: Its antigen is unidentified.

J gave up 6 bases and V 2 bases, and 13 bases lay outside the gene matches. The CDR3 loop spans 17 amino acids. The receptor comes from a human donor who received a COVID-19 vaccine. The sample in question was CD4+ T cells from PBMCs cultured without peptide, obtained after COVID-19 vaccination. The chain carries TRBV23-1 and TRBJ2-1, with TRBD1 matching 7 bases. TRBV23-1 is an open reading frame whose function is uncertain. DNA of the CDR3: TGCGCCAGCAGTCAAAGTCCAAGACAGGGTCCGGTCAATGAGCAGTTCTTC. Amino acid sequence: CASSQSPRQGPVNEQFF.